Below, 26 T cell receptor beta chains from the same sample are listed, as sequenced in a study of molecular identifiers for immune sequencing clone quantification. From the PCR reads, TCRdb called clonotypes with MiXCR, one entry per CDR3 protein. The sample carries some 590,000 distinct CDR3 sequences, 25% recorded once. Sequencing input: naive CD8+ T cells from blood, with Jurkat cell RNA spiked in. The subset here: FACS-sorted CD8+CD4-CCR7+CD45RA+ naive T cells. The receptors were gathered from a human donor in good health. Some libraries in this study had Jurkat cell RNA spiked in.

This clonotype was counted between two and nine times. The chain is built from TRBV5-5 and TRBJ1-5, with D possibly being TRBD1 (5 bases). Germline V gene sequence: CDR1 SGHKS, CDR2 YYEKEE (reference sequence). V was pared by 3 bases and J by 6 bases, with 28 bases between. The CDR3 contains 19 residues. The CDR3 region is CASSSTPLRGTGPSQPQHF. In nucleotides, the CDR3 is TGTGCCAGCAGCTCCACCCCTCTTAGGGGCACGGGGCCAAGTCAGCCCCAGCATTTT.

The CDR3 here is CASSLGTGVAYEQYF. The CDR3 DNA follows: TGTGCCAGCAGCTTAGGGACAGGGGTTGCATACGAGCAGTACTTC. V and J are TRBV7-9 and TRBJ2-7; 9 nucleotides line up with TRBD1. Trimming removed 1 base from V and 4 bases from J; junction bases left unmatched: 5. CDR3 length: 15 residues. Germline CDR1 is SEHNR and CDR2 is FQNEAQ (reference sequence).

The chain joins TRBV29-1 to TRBJ2-7; 9 bases are a match to TRBD1. The CDR3 covers 14 residues. Germline V gene data show CDR1 as SQVTM and CDR2 as ANQGSEA. This CDR3 is CNGTGQGSSYEQYF. In DNA form, the CDR3 reads TGCAACGGTACGGGACAGGGAAGCTCCTACGAGCAGTACTTC.

As regards this clonotype: With a much larger clone just one base away, this may be a read error. This sequence joins TRBV9 and TRBJ1-6; 7 bases map to TRBD1. Germline CDR1 reads SGDLS; CDR2 reads YYNGEE. After removal of 3 bases from V and 16 bases from J, the junction contained 13 bases not matched to a gene. The CDR3 length is 14 residues. CDR3 sequence: CASSAGTARGSLHF. CDR3 nucleotides: TGTGCCAGCAGCGCCGGGACAGCCCGAGGCTCTCTCCACTTT.

Ten or more counts support this clonotype. V usage is TRBV5-1 and J usage is TRBJ2-7; the D gene is possibly TRBD1 (5 bases). Germline V CDR1 and CDR2: SGHRS, YFSETQ. Trimming took 5 bases from V and 7 from J, leaving 16 bases between them. This CDR3 is 13 amino acids long. This chain's CDR3 is CASSRSGPGEQYF. The CDR3 coding sequence is TGCGCCAGCAGTAGGTCAGGGCCAGGGGAGCAGTACTTC.

Concerning this clonotype itself: A much larger clone is a single base away; this may be a read error. V and J are TRBV4-3 and TRBJ2-7; 10 bases match TRBD1. The CDR3 has 15 residues. Unmatched junction bases numbered 8, after V lost 4 bases and J lost 5 bases. The germline V gene has CDR1 LGHNA and CDR2 YSLEER. Here the CDR3 DNA reads TGCGCCAGCAGCCGAGATAGGACAGGGGGGGACGAGCAGTACTTC. This translates into CASSRDRTGGDEQYF.

The sample holds many counts of this clonotype. V and J are TRBV20-1 and TRBJ2-7; weak D call: TRBD2 (6 bases). The CDR3 has 15 amino acids. Germline loops: CDR1 DFQATT, CDR2 SNEGSKA (reference sequence). V dropped 2 bases and J dropped 0 bases, with 14 bases sitting between them. CDR3: CSARLRAGISYEQYF. The CDR3 DNA reads as TGCAGTGCTAGACTTAGGGCGGGAATCTCCTACGAGCAGTACTTC.

To note about this clonotype: This sequence may be a read error, since a much larger clone differs from it by one base. CDR3 sequence: CASSPPYPEQYF. Written as DNA, the CDR3 is TGTGCCAGCAGCCCGCCTTATCCCGAGCAGTACTTC. The chain employs TRBV7-9 and TRBJ2-7; D unclear. CDR3 length equals 12 residues. Looked up from germline, CDR1 is SEHNR and CDR2 is FQNEAQ (reference sequence). Trimming removed 5 bases from V and 6 bases from J, with 11 bases in between. The whole variable domain, remainder taken from reference TRBV7-9 and TRBJ2-7, is DTGVSQNPRHKITKRGQNVTFRCDPISEHNRLYWYRQTLGQGPEFLTYFQNEAQLEKSRLLSDRFSAERPKGSFSTLEIQRTEQGDSAMYLCASSPPYPEQYFGPGTRLTVT.

This clonotype was picked up one time. Since a much larger clone is just one base distant, this may be a read error. The chain joins TRBV27 to TRBJ1-5, with D perhaps TRBD1 (5 bases). Germline V gene data show CDR1 as MNHEY and CDR2 as SMNVEV (reference sequence). The CDR3 length is 17 residues. In nucleotides, the CDR3 is TGTGCCAGCGGTTTAATCGGGGTAGAAGGGGTCCGCCAGCCCCAGCATTTT. Translating it yields CASGLIGVEGVRQPQHF.

V and J are TRBV4-3 and TRBJ1-5; the match to TRBD1 covers 7 bases. The CDR3 is made up of 15 amino acids. Germline V gene data show CDR1 as LGHNA and CDR2 as YSLEER. V was clipped by 4 bases and J by 1 base; unmatched bases: 4. DNA of the CDR3: TGCGCCAGCAGCCGACAACAGGGGAGCAATCAGCCCCAGCATTTT. Residues: CASSRQQGSNQPQHF.

This sequence joins TRBV27 and TRBJ2-7, with D possibly being TRBD1 (6 bases). CDR3 length equals 14 residues. CDR1 and CDR2 (germline): MNHEY, SMNVEV (reference sequence). V lost 6 bases, J lost 1 base, and 13 bases lay in between. DNA of the CDR3: TGTGCCAGCAGACAACGAGGGGGATCCTACGAGCAGTACTTC. Translation: CASRQRGGSYEQYF.

As for this clonotype: A much more abundant neighbour one base away suggests this may be a read error. J is TRBJ1-1 and V is TRBV30, with D unclear. There are 12 residues in the CDR3. Trimming left V 8 bases short and J 4 bases short, with 14 bases between. The V gene's germline CDR1 is GTSNPN and CDR2 SVGIG (reference sequence). The CDR3 DNA sequence: TGTGCCCGGGCTCAGAGCGGCACTGAAGCTTTCTTT. Translation: CARAQSGTEAFF.

The chain has TRBV24-1 and TRBJ2-1, with 12 bases aligning to TRBD2. Germline V gene lookup returns CDR1 KGHDR and CDR2 SFDVKD. The CDR3 totals 15 residues. V lost 5 bases, J lost 8 bases, and 6 bases stayed unmatched. CDR3 in DNA: TGTGCCACCAGTGGCCTAGCGGGAGGGCCTGATGAGCAGTTCTTC. Residues: CATSGLAGGPDEQFF.

The chain has TRBV27 and TRBJ2-7; possibly TRBD1 or TRBD2 for D (6 bases each). The ends were cut back, 6 bases at V and 0 bases at J, with 18 bases in the middle. The CDR3 extends over 16 amino acids. CDR1 is MNHEY and CDR2 is SMNVEV in the germline V gene (reference sequence). DNA for the CDR3: TGTGCCAGCAGCTCCCGCTCGGGGGCCAACTCCTACGAGCAGTACTTC. Protein sequence: CASSSRSGANSYEQYF.

This clonotype was detected a few times. The CDR3: CASTRGPYEQYF. The CDR3 region has the DNA TGTGCCAGCACTCGAGGACCCTACGAGCAGTACTTC. This chain joins TRBV5-5 and TRBJ2-7; D ambiguous. V lost 6 bases to trimming and J lost 2 bases, with 9 bases between them. CDR1 and CDR2 from the germline V gene are SGHKS and YYEKEE (reference sequence). This CDR3 contains 12 residues.

V is TRBV4-1 and J is TRBJ2-7; D ambiguous. V lost 8 bases and J 4 bases, leaving 21 bases between the germline ends. The CDR3 covers 15 residues. Germline loops: CDR1 MGHRA, CDR2 YSYEKL. CDR3 sequence reads: CASRPLDYNGYEQYF. CDR3 bases: TGCGCCAGCCGCCCCTTGGATTATAACGGGTACGAGCAGTACTTC.

This clonotype was seen more than once but under ten times. This chain joins TRBV5-1 and TRBJ2-7; possibly TRBD2 for D (6 bases). Trimming cost V 2 bases and J 0 bases, with 9 bases left between them. Germline V gives CDR1 SGHRS, CDR2 YFSETQ. The length of the CDR3 is 14 residues. CDR3 residues: CASSFFSGSYEQYF. DNA of the CDR3: TGCGCCAGCAGCTTCTTTAGCGGCTCCTACGAGCAGTACTTC.

This clonotype showed up just a few times. The chain has TRBV4-1 and TRBJ1-6; TRBD1 matches at 9 bases. J lost 8 bases, V lost 6 bases, and 11 bases had no gene match. The CDR3 consists of 16 residues. Germline V lookup: CDR1 MGHRA, CDR2 YSYEKL. CDR3 bases: TGCGCCAGCAGGTCCCTCCCGGGACAGGGTCATTCACCCCTCCACTTT. It codes for CASRSLPGQGHSPLHF.

For this clonotype: A much more abundant neighbour one base away suggests this may be a read error. J is TRBJ1-5 and V is TRBV4-1, with 7 bases aligning to TRBD1. V shed 0 bases and J 1 base; nucleotides not matched to a gene: 6. Germline V gene sequence: CDR1 MGHRA, CDR2 YSYEKL. The CDR3 extends over 17 amino acids. The CDR3 DNA follows: TGCGCCAGCAGCCAAGAAACAGGGGTCTACAGCAATCAGCCCCAGCATTTT. This encodes CASSQETGVYSNQPQHF.

In this sample, this clonotype turned up many times. The chain uses TRBV6-5 and TRBJ2-3; TRBD2 might be the D (6 bases). Germline-derived CDR1 and CDR2 are MNHEY and SVGAGI. With 0 bases removed from V and 4 bases from J, the gap between germline ends came to 11 bases. This CDR3 is 15 amino acids long. The CDR3 reads CASSYSSTGADTQYF. The CDR3 DNA reads TGTGCCAGCAGTTACTCGAGTACGGGAGCAGATACGCAGTATTTT.

As regards this clonotype: Since a much larger clone is just one base distant, this may be a read error. The chain employs TRBV24-1 and TRBJ2-3; 7 bases match TRBD1. This CDR3 spans 17 amino acids. Germline CDR1 reads KGHDR; CDR2 reads SFDVKD. CDR3 nucleotide sequence: TGTGCCGCCAGTGATCCCTCCGGCAGGACAGGACCAGATACGCAGTATTTT. Protein sequence: CAASDPSGRTGPDTQYF.

Comments on this clonotype: Compared with germline, one end of the junction differs, possibly owing to a read error. The genes are TRBV6-5 and TRBJ2-5; 7 bases line up with TRBD1. The CDR3 length is 13 residues. The germline V gene encodes CDR1 MNHEY and CDR2 SVGAGI. Written as DNA, the CDR3 is TGTGCCAGCAGTAAGGGACAGCAAGAGCCCCAGTACTTC. Its translation is CASSKGQQEPQYF.

J is TRBJ1-5 and V is TRBV19; tentatively, D is TRBD1 (5 bases). The germline V gene has CDR1 LNHDA and CDR2 SQIVND (reference sequence). This CDR3 contains 14 residues. V dropped 3 bases and J dropped 6 bases, with 12 bases sitting between them. This CDR3 is CASSMGDRGQPQHF. The CDR3 DNA sequence: TGTGCCAGTAGTATGGGGGATCGTGGTCAGCCCCAGCATTTT.

This clonotype appeared many times. The gene calls are TRBV5-1 and TRBJ1-1, with unresolved D. Trimming shortened V by 3 bases and J by 6 bases, and 12 bases separated the two germline ends. The germline gives CDR1 SGHRS, CDR2 YFSETQ. The CDR3 extends over 13 amino acids. CDR3 bases: TGCGCCAGCAGCTCCCAGAGGGAACCTGAAGCTTTCTTT. Translating gives CASSSQREPEAFF.

The chain employs TRBV27 and TRBJ2-1; D tentatively reads TRBD1 or TRBD2 (5 bases each). Trimming pared 7 bases from V and 1 base from J, leaving 14 bases between. Germline V gene lookup returns CDR1 MNHEY and CDR2 SMNVEV (reference sequence). CDR3 size: 15 residues. The CDR3 spells CASTWDASSYNEQFF. CDR3 sequence (DNA): TGTGCCAGCACCTGGGACGCATCTTCCTACAATGAGCAGTTCTTC.

The V gene is TRBV7-9, the J gene TRBJ2-3, with TRBD2 matching 8 bases. Germline CDR1 and CDR2: SEHNR and FQNEAQ (reference sequence). The CDR3 has 16 residues. J gave up 3 bases and V 5 bases, and 10 bases lay outside the gene matches. The CDR3 DNA is TGTGCCAGCAGCCCTCGTCGGGCTAGCGGGACAGATACGCAGTATTTT. It specifies CASSPRRASGTDTQYF.